This TCR beta chain was captured in a study of blood T cells in healthy people across ages. It was with a sample-barcoded 5' primer and a J-beta primer mix that a second PCR of about 7 to 12 cycles was run. TCRdb reanalysed the 5' RACE reads using MiXCR and keeps one entry per CDR3 protein. The sample contains about 670,000 distinct CDR3 sequences, approximately 52% of which appear only once. General study points: Since the PBMCs were unsorted, naive and antigen-experienced cells could not be conclusively compared.

Every participating donor contributed 8.5 to 10 milliliters of peripheral blood through a draw. The germline CDR1 and CDR2 sequences are MDHEN and SYDVKM. CDR3 size: 15 residues. In the case of this clonotype: No antigen is known for it. This may be a read error: a much more frequent sequence differs by one nucleotide.

V is TRBV28 and J is TRBJ2-7; D may be TRBD2 (6 bases). This TCR derives from a woman aged 80 or over in good health. Input material: blood. The CDR3 reads CAGSSAMGGSYEQYF. Written as DNA, the CDR3 is TGTGCCGGCAGTTCCGCCATGGGGGGTTCCTACGAGCAGTACTTC. The whole variable domain, remainder taken from reference TRBV28 and TRBJ2-7, is DVKVTQSSRYLVKRTGEKVFLECVQDMDHENMFWYRQDPGLGLRLIYFSYDVKMKEKGDIPEGYSVSREKKERFSLILESASTNQTSMYLCAGSSAMGGSYEQYFGPGTRLTVT.